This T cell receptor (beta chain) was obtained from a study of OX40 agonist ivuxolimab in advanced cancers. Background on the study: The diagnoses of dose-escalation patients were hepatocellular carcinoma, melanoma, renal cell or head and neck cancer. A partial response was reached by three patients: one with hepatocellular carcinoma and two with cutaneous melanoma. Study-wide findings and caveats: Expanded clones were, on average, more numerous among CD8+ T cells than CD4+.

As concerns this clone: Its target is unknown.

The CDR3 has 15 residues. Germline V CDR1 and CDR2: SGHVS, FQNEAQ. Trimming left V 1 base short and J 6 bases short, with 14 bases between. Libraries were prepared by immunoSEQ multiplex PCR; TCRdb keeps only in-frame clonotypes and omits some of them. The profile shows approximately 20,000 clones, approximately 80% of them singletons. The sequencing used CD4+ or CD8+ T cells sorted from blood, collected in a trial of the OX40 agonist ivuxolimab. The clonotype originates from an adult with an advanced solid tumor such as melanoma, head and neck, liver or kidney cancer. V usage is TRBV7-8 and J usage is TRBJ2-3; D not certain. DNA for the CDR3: TGTGCCAGCAGCTTAGGTTACGGAGTGGGGGATACGCAGTATTTT. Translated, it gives CASSLGYGVGDTQYF.